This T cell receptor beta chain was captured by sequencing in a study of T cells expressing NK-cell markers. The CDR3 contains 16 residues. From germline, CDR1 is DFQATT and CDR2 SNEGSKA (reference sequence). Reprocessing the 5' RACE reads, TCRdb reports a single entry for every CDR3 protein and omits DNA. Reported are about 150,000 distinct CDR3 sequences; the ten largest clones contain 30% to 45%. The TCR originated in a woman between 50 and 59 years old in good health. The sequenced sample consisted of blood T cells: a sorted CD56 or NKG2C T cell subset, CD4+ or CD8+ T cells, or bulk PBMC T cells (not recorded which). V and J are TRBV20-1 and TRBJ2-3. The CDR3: CSARDGYGTNTDTQYF.